A single sample is the source of the 9 T cell receptor beta chains below, sequenced in a study of T-cell reconstitution after alpha-beta-depleted transplantation in children. Unique molecular identifiers were incorporated during preparation of the TCRbeta library. TCRdb recomputed calls from the PCR reads with MiXCR, one row per CDR3 protein. The sample carries about 1,000,000 distinct CDR3 sequences, under 30% recorded once. The sample in question was PBMCs, mostly from graft donor cells, obtained 360 days after TCRalphabeta/CD19-depleted stem cell transplant. These receptors were taken from a boy under two years old who had a stem cell transplant for SCID, so the T cells may come from the graft donor.

V and J are TRBV12-3 or TRBV12-4 and TRBJ2-3; possibly TRBD1 for D (5 bases). V lost 7 bases and J 6 bases, leaving 14 bases between the germline ends. The CDR3 is 13 residues long. CDR3 in DNA: TGTGCCAGCACCTTCAGGGTTTCGGATACGCAGTATTTT. Translation gives CASTFRVSDTQYF.

In its sample, this clonotype was seen a few times. This CDR3 reads CAISGQGREKLFF. In DNA, the CDR3 is TGTGCCATCAGTGGACAGGGAAGGGAAAAACTGTTTTTT. This rearrangement joins TRBV10-3 to TRBJ1-4; TRBD1 matches 7 bases. Trimming at V came to 4 bases and at J to 8 bases, leaving 4 bases not matched to a gene. The germline gives CDR1 ENHRY, CDR2 SYGVKD. The CDR3 has 13 amino acids.

This clonotype appeared a few times. The chain uses TRBV2 and TRBJ2-1; 7 nucleotides align to TRBD1. The CDR3 is 16 amino acids. After removal of 4 bases from V and 5 bases from J, the junction contained 11 bases not matched to a gene. Germline V CDR1 and CDR2: SNHLY, FYNNEI. In DNA, the CDR3 is TGTGCCAGCAGTGGACAGGGTCGAGCTGCCAACAATGAGCAGTTCTTC. Its protein product is CASSGQGRAANNEQFF.

The chain links TRBV20-1 to TRBJ2-1, with no clear D. This CDR3 comprises 17 residues. The V gene lost 5 bases and the J gene lost 0 bases, with 20 bases spanning the gap. CDR1 is DFQATT, CDR2 SNEGSKA, per germline (reference sequence). The CDR3 DNA is TGCAGTGCTCTTGGCTTACCTAGACCATCCTCCTACAATGAGCAGTTCTTC. It codes for CSALGLPRPSSYNEQFF.

J is TRBJ2-3 and V is TRBV5-1; 9 bases match TRBD1. V lost 4 bases, J lost 5 bases, and 8 bases stayed unmatched. This CDR3 contains 15 residues. The germline V gene encodes CDR1 SGHRS and CDR2 YFSETQ. The chain's CDR3 is CASSIRDRVGDTQYF. CDR3 bases: TGCGCCAGCAGCATCCGGGACAGGGTCGGAGATACGCAGTATTTT.

CDR3 loop: CASSFPGAIKGAFF. The CDR3 DNA is TGTGCCAGCAGCTTCCCGGGGGCGATTAAGGGGGCTTTCTTT. The chain recombines TRBV5-5 with TRBJ1-1, with D possibly TRBD1 on 6 matching bases. The V and J ends lost 2 bases and 11 bases respectively, with 19 bases between them. CDR3 length: 14 amino acids. Germline values: CDR1 SGHKS, CDR2 YYEKEE (reference sequence).

This clonotype was observed a few times. The chain combines TRBV5-1 with TRBJ2-1; D is possibly TRBD2 (5 bases). Germline CDR1 reads SGHRS; CDR2 reads YFSETQ. Trimming cost V 3 bases and J 8 bases, with 15 bases left between them. The CDR3 has 14 amino acids. CDR3 loop: CASSSRERWDEQFF. CDR3 bases: TGCGCCAGCAGCTCCCGGGAAAGGTGGGATGAGCAGTTCTTC.

The J gene is TRBJ2-3, the V gene TRBV2, with 8 bases that match TRBD2. The CDR3 contains 14 residues. The V segment lost 11 bases and the J segment 4 bases; nucleotides outside the gene matches: 11. Looked up from germline, CDR1 is SNHLY and CDR2 is FYNNEI. DNA of the CDR3: TGTGCCTCGAACCCCGGACTAGCTCCAGATACGCAGTATTTT. Translation: CASNPGLAPDTQYF.

J is TRBJ1-5 and V is TRBV28; 9 bases are shared with TRBD1. The CDR3 covers 16 residues. Germline values: CDR1 MDHEN, CDR2 SYDVKM. V gave up 1 base and J gave up 4 bases; unmatched junction bases: 5. CDR3 sequence (DNA): TGTGCCAGCAGTTTATCCGGACAGGGGCCTAATCAGCCCCAGCATTTT. It codes for CASSLSGQGPNQPQHF.